Sequencing of this T cell receptor (beta chain) was carried out in a study of blood T cell repertoires in COVID-19. Authors' data handling: Reference gene primers were amplified, and this amplification served to estimate nucleated cell counts. Sequencing used immunoSEQ multiplex PCR; TCRdb keeps in-frame clones, though not all of them. V, J and clone size reflect that table, while D and trimming were determined from the DNA. The profile covers under 400,000 clones, with more than 70% appearing a single time and just over 1% taken by the ten largest. CDR3 length equals 16 residues. Germline lookup yields CDR1 SGHNT and CDR2 YENEEA. Deletions cut 0 bases from V and 5 bases from J, with 16 bases between.

This sequence was found in a woman in her twenties or thirties who had been exposed to COVID-19. What was sequenced was PBMCs or T cells enriched from blood (not recorded which). The V call is TRBV11-3, the J call TRBJ1-2; D is ambiguous. The CDR3 region is CASSLDGDSGGYGYTF. The CDR3 nucleotides are TGTGCCAGCAGCTTAGACGGGGATTCGGGTGGGTATGGCTACACCTTC.